These 24 T cell receptor beta chains came from one sample sequenced in a study of T cell responses to AZD1222 COVID-19 vaccine. TCRdb's copy holds only in-frame clones and misses some; the assay was immunoSEQ multiplex PCR. The sample lists some 140,000 clones, around 90% occurring once. The source was peripheral blood, collected on day 0 of AZD1222 vaccination. The receptors stem from an adult in good health.

V usage is TRBV6-5 and J usage is TRBJ2-6; the D is unclear. This CDR3 has 15 amino acids. V lost 6 bases and J lost 2, with 11 bases in between. CDR1 is MNHEY, CDR2 SVGAGI, per germline. CDR3 bases: TGTGCCAGCAGCCTCCAAGGGCCTGGGGCCAACGTCCTGACTTTC. Residues: CASSLQGPGANVLTF.

The chain combines TRBV11-3 with TRBJ2-1; D may be TRBD1 or TRBD2 (5 bases each). With 0 bases removed from V and 7 bases from J, the gap between germline ends came to 13 bases. CDR3 length equals 15 residues. Germline values: CDR1 SGHNT, CDR2 YENEEA. CDR3 in DNA: TGTGCCAGCAGCTTAGATGGGGGAATGGTAAATGAGCAGTTCTTC. Residues: CASSLDGGMVNEQFF.

The J gene is TRBJ1-3, the V gene TRBV7-2, with TRBD1 matching over 7 bases. The CDR3 contains 14 residues. The germline CDR1 and CDR2 sequences are SGHTA and FQGNSA. V trimming: 6 bases; J trimming: 2 bases; junction bases outside the gene matches: 4. This chain's CDR3 is CASSYQGAGNTIYF. As DNA, the CDR3 is TGTGCCAGCAGTTATCAGGGGGCTGGAAACACCATATATTTT.

The chain employs TRBV19 and TRBJ1-1, with 12 bases that match TRBD1. V was clipped by 6 bases and J by 6 bases; unmatched bases: 8. Germline V lookup: CDR1 LNHDA, CDR2 SQIVND (reference sequence). This CDR3 comprises 15 residues. The CDR3 sequence: CASSLAGTGGSEAFF. The CDR3, as DNA: TGTGCCAGTAGCCTGGCCGGGACAGGGGGCTCTGAAGCTTTCTTT.

The CDR3 sequence is CASSLEVGNYGYTF. CDR3 coding DNA: TGTGCCAGCAGTTTAGAGGTCGGAAACTATGGCTACACCTTC. V gene TRBV28 combines with J gene TRBJ1-2; no definite D call. The CDR3 totals 14 residues. Between the trimmed V and J ends, which lost 2 bases and 2 bases, there was a span of 9 bases. CDR1 and CDR2 (germline): MDHEN, SYDVKM.

The V call is TRBV10-3, the J call TRBJ1-2; a weak D match, TRBD1 (5 bases). Looked up from germline, CDR1 is ENHRY and CDR2 is SYGVKD. The CDR3 contains 14 residues. Trimming left V 3 bases short and J 4 bases short, with 12 bases between. The chain's CDR3 is CAISEGRVGYGYTF. The CDR3 DNA sequence: TGTGCCATCAGTGAAGGCAGGGTTGGCTATGGCTACACCTTC.

This chain joins TRBV27 and TRBJ1-2; D gene unclear. The CDR3 spans 12 residues. CDR1 and CDR2 from the germline V gene are MNHEY and SMNVEV (reference sequence). V lost 7 bases, J lost 5 bases, and 11 bases lay in between. The CDR3: CASKDRGYGYTF. The CDR3, as DNA: TGTGCCAGCAAAGACCGGGGATATGGCTACACCTTC.

This chain links TRBV27 with TRBJ1-6, with a tentative D call TRBD1 (5 bases). Germline V lookup: CDR1 MNHEY, CDR2 SMNVEV (reference sequence). V lost 6 bases and J lost 7, with 16 bases in between. The CDR3 spans 15 residues. CDR3: CASSLGGPKNSPLHF. Written as DNA, the CDR3 is TGTGCCAGCAGCCTCGGGGGTCCGAAAAATTCACCCCTCCACTTT.

This clone was seen a handful of times. V and J are TRBV6-2 or TRBV6-3 and TRBJ1-6, with D unclear. There are 17 residues in the CDR3. Germline values: CDR1 MNHEY, CDR2 SVGEGT. Trimming shortened V by 2 bases and J by 0 bases, and 11 bases separated the two germline ends. In DNA, the CDR3 is TGTGCCAGCAGTTACCTCGACACGAGCTCCTATAATTCACCCCTCCACTTT. It codes for CASSYLDTSSYNSPLHF.

This chain links TRBV25-1 with TRBJ2-6; possibly TRBD1 or TRBD2 for D (5 bases each). CDR3 size: 18 residues. The germline V gene has CDR1 MGHDK and CDR2 SYGVNS. Trimming removed 6 bases from V and 2 bases from J, with 20 bases in between. This chain's CDR3 is CASRPGPRRGTGANVLTF. The DNA of the CDR3 is TGTGCCAGCAGGCCGGGACCCCGAAGGGGAACTGGGGCCAACGTCCTGACTTTC.

CDR3 amino acids: CASSQGHVSPLHF. As DNA, the CDR3 is TGTGCCAGCAGCCAAGGACATGTTTCACCCCTCCACTTT. V gene TRBV3-1 (or the pseudogene TRBV3-2) combines with J gene TRBJ1-6; D gene ambiguous. CDR3 size: 13 residues. Germline CDR1 is LGHDT and CDR2 is YNNKEL (reference sequence). The ends were cut back, 1 base at V and 9 bases at J, with 7 bases in the middle.

The chain uses TRBV13 and TRBJ1-1; D is unresolved. V was pared by 3 bases and J by 0 bases, with 20 bases between. This CDR3 region has 18 residues. Germline CDR1 is PRHDT and CDR2 is FYEKMQ (reference sequence). The CDR3 protein is CASSFRSGRSLVNTEAFF. CDR3 nucleotides: TGTGCCAGCAGCTTTCGTAGTGGACGGTCCTTGGTGAACACTGAAGCTTTCTTT.

The chain is built from TRBV14 and TRBJ2-1, with TRBD2 matching 8 bases. The germline V gene encodes CDR1 SGHDN and CDR2 FVKESK. The length of the CDR3 is 16 residues. The ends lost 1 base at V and 5 bases at J; junction bases unmatched: 7. The CDR3 reads CASSQVRSGVNNEQFF. CDR3 sequence (DNA): TGTGCCAGCAGCCAAGTTCGTAGCGGGGTCAACAATGAGCAGTTCTTC.

The chain couples TRBV28 to TRBJ2-1, with TRBD1 as a possible D gene (8 bases). CDR3 length: 16 residues. V was trimmed by 5 bases and J by 6 bases, leaving 20 bases between them. CDR1 MDHEN and CDR2 SYDVKM come from the germline V gene. The chain's CDR3 is CASSLKYTGGVNEQFF. The CDR3 DNA follows: TGTGCCAGCAGTCTCAAATATACAGGGGGGGTCAATGAGCAGTTCTTC.

J is TRBJ1-5 and V is TRBV28, with TRBD1 matching 8 bases. Germline V gene sequence: CDR1 MDHEN, CDR2 SYDVKM. Unmatched junction bases numbered 12, after V lost 4 bases and J lost 7 bases. This CDR3 is built from 16 residues. CDR3 DNA: TGTGCCAGCAGTTCACGTACCCAGGGGGCTCGGCAGCCCCAGCATTTT. Protein sequence: CASSSRTQGARQPQHF.

The genes are TRBV5-1 and TRBJ1-1; D possibly corresponds to TRBD1 (5 bases). The germline gives CDR1 SGHRS, CDR2 YFSETQ. V gave up 4 bases and J gave up 2 bases, with 15 bases separating them. The CDR3 sequence is 15 residues long. DNA for the CDR3: TGCGCCAGCAGCCCCGGGGGAGAATTCAACACTGAAGCTTTCTTT. Translating it yields CASSPGGEFNTEAFF.

The chain joins TRBV5-8 to TRBJ1-1; 7 nucleotides match TRBD1. V was pared by 6 bases and J by 1 base, with 9 bases of the junction left unmatched. The germline gives CDR1 SGHTS, CDR2 YDEGEE. The CDR3 has 15 residues. CDR3 nucleotide sequence: TGTGCCAGCAACCTCGCAGGGGGGGGGAACACTGAAGCTTTCTTT. Translated, it gives CASNLAGGGNTEAFF.

The chain uses TRBV2 and TRBJ1-1; no firm D call. The ends were cut back, 4 bases at V and 7 bases at J, with 4 bases in the middle. The CDR3 spans 10 residues. Germline V gene sequence: CDR1 SNHLY, CDR2 FYNNEI. The DNA of the CDR3 is TGTGCCAGCAGTGCAAATGAAGCTTTCTTT. Its protein is CASSANEAFF.

This clone has only a few counts. The genes are TRBV2 and TRBJ1-2; no clear D. Trimming took 6 bases from V and 4 from J, leaving 12 bases between them. Per the germline V gene, CDR1 is SNHLY and CDR2 is FYNNEI. The CDR3 is 13 amino acids. This chain's CDR3 is CASSAESSYGYTF. As DNA, the CDR3 is TGTGCCAGCAGCGCCGAGTCAAGCTATGGCTACACCTTC. The variable domain in full, with the rest retrieved from reference TRBV2 and TRBJ1-2, is EPEVTQTPSHQVTQMGQEVILRCVPISNHLYFYWYRQILGQKVEFLVSFYNNEISEKSEIFDDQFSVERPDGSNFTLKIRSTKLEDSAMYFCASSAESSYGYTFGSGTRLTVV.

The chain employs TRBV6-1 and TRBJ1-3; D is perhaps TRBD1 (6 bases). The CDR3 contains 16 residues. V lost 2 bases, J lost 0 bases, and 11 bases lay in between. Germline V gene lookup returns CDR1 MNHNS and CDR2 SASEGT. The CDR3 reads CASSEYWTVSGNTIYF. The CDR3 DNA follows: TGTGCCAGCAGTGAATACTGGACAGTCTCTGGAAACACCATATATTTT.

The gene calls are TRBV27 and TRBJ2-2, with 8 bases that match TRBD2. This CDR3 has 16 amino acids. CDR1 is MNHEY, CDR2 SMNVEV, per germline (reference sequence). J was trimmed by 6 bases and V by 6 bases; bases with no gene match: 12. The CDR3: CASSLPGGARAGELFF. The CDR3 DNA reads TGTGCCAGCAGCCTACCGGGGGGGGCTCGGGCCGGGGAGCTGTTTTTT.

The chain is built from TRBV7-9 and TRBJ1-5; 8 bases align to TRBD1. CDR1 SEHNR and CDR2 FQNEAQ come from the germline V gene (reference sequence). After removal of 5 bases from V and 2 bases from J, the junction contained 11 bases not matched to a gene. The CDR3 consists of 17 residues. The CDR3 nucleotides read TGTGCCAGCAGCCCCCCCACAGGGGGTACGGGCAATCAGCCCCAGCATTTT. Its translation: CASSPPTGGTGNQPQHF.

The chain recombines TRBV10-1 with TRBJ1-1, with unresolved D. This CDR3 comprises 15 residues. Germline V CDR1 and CDR2: WNHNN, SYGVQD (reference sequence). The V gene lost 3 bases and the J gene lost 0 bases, with 11 bases spanning the gap. The CDR3 spells CASSDLVGMNTEAFF. The CDR3 coding sequence is TGCGCCAGCAGTGATTTGGTAGGAATGAACACTGAAGCTTTCTTT.

The chain carries TRBV28 and TRBJ2-7, with 10 positions matching TRBD1. CDR1 is MDHEN, CDR2 SYDVKM, per germline. The trim removed 8 bases at V and 4 bases at J, leaving 8 bases unmatched. CDR3 size: 14 residues. The CDR3 loop reads CASQEDRGAYEQYF. The CDR3 nucleotides are TGTGCCAGCCAGGAGGACAGGGGGGCTTACGAGCAGTACTTC.